This TCR beta chain derives from a study of early T cells in non-severe SARS-CoV-2 infection. Study as a whole: Bulk RNA taken from unsorted whole blood was sequenced, leaving chains unpaired.

The sample holds many counts of this clonotype. Individual cDNA molecules carried attached unique molecular identifiers. TCRdb re-called the 5' RACE reads with MiXCR, one entry per CDR3 protein. The sample shows some 50,000 distinct CDR3 sequences, 9% to 9.5% of them seen only once. The source material was whole blood. The sequence derives from an adult who was a healthcare worker with PCR-confirmed SARS-CoV-2 infection or an uninfected control (not recorded which).

The CDR3 is CASSLESPRTEAFF. CDR3 nucleotides: TGTGCCAGCAGCTTAGAGTCCCCGAGGACTGAAGCTTTCTTT. The chain recombines TRBV7-9 with TRBJ1-1; D unresolved. The germline CDR1 and CDR2 sequences are SEHNR and FQNEAQ (reference sequence). The CDR3 is 14 residues long. Trimming stripped 1 base from V and 5 bases from J, with 11 bases between.